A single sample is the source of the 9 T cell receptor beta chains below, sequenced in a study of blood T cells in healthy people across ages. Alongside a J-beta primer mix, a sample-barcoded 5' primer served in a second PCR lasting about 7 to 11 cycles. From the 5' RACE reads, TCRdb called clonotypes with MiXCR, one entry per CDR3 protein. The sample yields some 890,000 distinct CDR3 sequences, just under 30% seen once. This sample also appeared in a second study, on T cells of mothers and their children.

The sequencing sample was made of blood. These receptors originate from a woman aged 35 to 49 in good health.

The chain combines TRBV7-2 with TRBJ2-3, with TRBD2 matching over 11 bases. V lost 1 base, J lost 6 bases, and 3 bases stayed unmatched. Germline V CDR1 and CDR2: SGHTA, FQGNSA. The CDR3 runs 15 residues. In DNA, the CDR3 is TGTGCCAGCAGCTTAGAATCTAGCGGGGGGGATACGCAGTATTTT. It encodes CASSLESSGGDTQYF. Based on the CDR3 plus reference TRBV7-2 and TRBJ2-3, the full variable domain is GAGVSQSPSNKVTEKGKDVELRCDPISGHTALYWYRQSLGQGLEFLIYFQGNSAPDKSGLPSDRFSAERTGGSVSTLTIQRTQQEDSAVYLCASSLESSGGDTQYFGPGTRLTVL.

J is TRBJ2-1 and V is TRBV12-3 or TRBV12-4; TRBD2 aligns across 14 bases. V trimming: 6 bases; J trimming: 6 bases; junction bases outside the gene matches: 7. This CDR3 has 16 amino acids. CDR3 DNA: TGTGCCAGCAGACTAGGGACTAGCGGGGGACTCAATGAGCAGTTCTTC. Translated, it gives CASRLGTSGGLNEQFF.

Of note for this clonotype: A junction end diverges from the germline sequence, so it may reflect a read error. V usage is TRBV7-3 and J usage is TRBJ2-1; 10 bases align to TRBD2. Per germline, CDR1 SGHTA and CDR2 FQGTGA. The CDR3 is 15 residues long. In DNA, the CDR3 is TGTTCCAGCAGCCCTAGCGGGGGCAGCTACAATGAGCAGTTATTC. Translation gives CSSSPSGGSYNEQLF.

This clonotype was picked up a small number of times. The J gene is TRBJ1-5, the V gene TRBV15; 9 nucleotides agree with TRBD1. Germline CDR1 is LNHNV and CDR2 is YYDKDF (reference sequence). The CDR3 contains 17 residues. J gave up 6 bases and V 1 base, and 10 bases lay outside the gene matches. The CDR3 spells CATSRGFQDRGSQPQHF. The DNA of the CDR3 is TGTGCCACCAGCAGAGGTTTTCAAGACAGGGGGTCTCAGCCCCAGCATTTT.

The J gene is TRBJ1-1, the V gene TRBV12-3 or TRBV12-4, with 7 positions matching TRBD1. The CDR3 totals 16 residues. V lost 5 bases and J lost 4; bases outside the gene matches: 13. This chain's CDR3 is CASSPQTGSLSTEAFF. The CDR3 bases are TGTGCCAGCAGTCCTCAGACAGGGTCTTTAAGCACTGAAGCTTTCTTT.

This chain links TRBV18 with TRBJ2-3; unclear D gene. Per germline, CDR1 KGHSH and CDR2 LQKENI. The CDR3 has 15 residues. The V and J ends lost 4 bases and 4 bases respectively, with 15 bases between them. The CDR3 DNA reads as TGTGCCAGCTCACAGGTTCTGGGTGGTTCAGATACGCAGTATTTT. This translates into CASSQVLGGSDTQYF.

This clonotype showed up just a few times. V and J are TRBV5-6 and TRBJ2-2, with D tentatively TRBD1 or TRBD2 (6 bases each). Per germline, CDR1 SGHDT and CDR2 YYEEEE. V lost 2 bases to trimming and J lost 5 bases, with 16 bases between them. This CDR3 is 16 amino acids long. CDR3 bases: TGTGCCAGCAGCTTAACCGGGGGCTTCATTACCGGGGAGCTGTTTTTT. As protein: CASSLTGGFITGELFF. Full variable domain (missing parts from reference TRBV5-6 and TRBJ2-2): DAGVTQSPTHLIKTRGQQVTLRCSPKSGHDTVSWYQQALGQGPQFIFQYYEEEERQRGNFPDRFSGHQFPNYSSELNVNALLLGDSALYLCASSLTGGFITGELFFGEGSRLTVL.

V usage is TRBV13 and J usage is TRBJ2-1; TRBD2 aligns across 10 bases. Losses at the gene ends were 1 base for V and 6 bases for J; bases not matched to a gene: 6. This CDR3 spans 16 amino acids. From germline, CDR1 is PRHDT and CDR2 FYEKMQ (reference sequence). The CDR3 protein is CASSLVASGGGNEQFF. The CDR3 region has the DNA TGTGCCAGCAGCTTAGTGGCTAGCGGGGGTGGCAATGAGCAGTTCTTC.

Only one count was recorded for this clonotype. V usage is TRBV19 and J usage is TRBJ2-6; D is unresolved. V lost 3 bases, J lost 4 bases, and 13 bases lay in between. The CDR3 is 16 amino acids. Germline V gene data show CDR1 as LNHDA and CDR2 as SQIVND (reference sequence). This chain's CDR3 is CASSIGEGSGANVLTF. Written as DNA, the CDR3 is TGTGCCAGTAGTATTGGAGAAGGATCCGGGGCCAACGTCCTGACTTTC.